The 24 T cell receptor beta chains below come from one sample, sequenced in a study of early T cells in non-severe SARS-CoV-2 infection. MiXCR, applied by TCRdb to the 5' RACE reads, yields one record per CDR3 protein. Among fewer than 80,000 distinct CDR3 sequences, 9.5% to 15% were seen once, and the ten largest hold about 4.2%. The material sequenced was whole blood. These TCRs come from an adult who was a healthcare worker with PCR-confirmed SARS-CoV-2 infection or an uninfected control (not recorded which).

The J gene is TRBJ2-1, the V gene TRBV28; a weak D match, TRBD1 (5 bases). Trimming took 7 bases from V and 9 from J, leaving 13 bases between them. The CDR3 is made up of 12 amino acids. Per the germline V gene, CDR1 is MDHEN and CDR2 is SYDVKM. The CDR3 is CASTKNQGEQFF. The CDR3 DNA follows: TGTGCCAGCACTAAGAACCAGGGTGAGCAGTTCTTC.

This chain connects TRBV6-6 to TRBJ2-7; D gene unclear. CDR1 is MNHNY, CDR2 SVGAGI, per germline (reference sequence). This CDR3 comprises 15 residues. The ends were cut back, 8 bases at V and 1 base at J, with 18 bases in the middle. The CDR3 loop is CASAPWYGASYEQYF. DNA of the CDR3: TGTGCCAGCGCTCCCTGGTACGGCGCTTCCTACGAGCAGTACTTC.

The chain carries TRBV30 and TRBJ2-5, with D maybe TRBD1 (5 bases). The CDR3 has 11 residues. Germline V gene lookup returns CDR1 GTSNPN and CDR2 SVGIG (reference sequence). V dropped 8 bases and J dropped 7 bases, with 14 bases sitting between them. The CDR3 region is CALWSGRTQYF. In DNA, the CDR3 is TGTGCCCTATGGTCAGGGCGGACCCAGTACTTC.

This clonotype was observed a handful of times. The CDR3 DNA reads TGTGCCAGCTCACCACCCGTACAGGCCGTCCAAGAGACCCAGTACTTC. Translating it yields CASSPPVQAVQETQYF. This chain uses TRBV18 with TRBJ2-5; a possible D gene is TRBD1 (5 bases). The V and J ends lost 0 bases and 1 base respectively, with 12 bases between them. The germline V gene has CDR1 KGHSH and CDR2 LQKENI. The CDR3 sequence is 16 residues long. Full variable domain (missing parts from reference TRBV18 and TRBJ2-5): NAGVMQNPRHLVRRRGQEARLRCSPMKGHSHVYWYRQLPEEGLKFMVYLQKENIIDESGMPKERFSAEFPKEGPSILRIQQVVRGDSAAYFCASSPPVQAVQETQYFGPGTRLLVL.

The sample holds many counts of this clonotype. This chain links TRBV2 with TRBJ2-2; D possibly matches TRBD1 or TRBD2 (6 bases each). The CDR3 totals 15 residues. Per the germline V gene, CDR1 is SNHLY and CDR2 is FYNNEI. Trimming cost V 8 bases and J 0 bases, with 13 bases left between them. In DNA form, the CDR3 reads TGTGCCAGCCGGGGGCAGGCCACGAACACCGGGGAGCTGTTTTTT. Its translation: CASRGQATNTGELFF.

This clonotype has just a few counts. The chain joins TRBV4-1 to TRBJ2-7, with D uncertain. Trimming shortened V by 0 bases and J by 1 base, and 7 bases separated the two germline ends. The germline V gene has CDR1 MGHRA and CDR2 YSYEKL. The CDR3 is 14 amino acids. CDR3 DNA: TGCGCCAGCAGCCAAGATTGGGGTTCCTACGAGCAGTACTTC. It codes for CASSQDWGSYEQYF.

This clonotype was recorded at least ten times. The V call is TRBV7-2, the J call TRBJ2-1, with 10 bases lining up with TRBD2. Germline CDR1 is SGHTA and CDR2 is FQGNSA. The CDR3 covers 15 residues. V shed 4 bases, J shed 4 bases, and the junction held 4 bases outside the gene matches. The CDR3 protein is CASSYGTSDYNEQFF. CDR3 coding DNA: TGTGCCAGCAGCTATGGGACTAGCGATTACAATGAGCAGTTCTTC.

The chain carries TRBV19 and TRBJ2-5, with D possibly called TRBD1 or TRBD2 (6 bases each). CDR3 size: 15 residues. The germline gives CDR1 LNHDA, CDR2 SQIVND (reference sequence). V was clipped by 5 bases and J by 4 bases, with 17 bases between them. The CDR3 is CASSPFTGRGETQYF. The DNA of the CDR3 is TGTGCCAGTAGTCCTTTTACAGGGCGGGGAGAGACCCAGTACTTC. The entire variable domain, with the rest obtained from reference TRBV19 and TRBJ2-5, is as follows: DGGITQSPKYLFRKEGQNVTLSCEQNLNHDAMYWYRQDPGQGLRLIYYSQIVNDFQKGDIAEGYSVSREKKESFPLTVTSAQKNPTAFYLCASSPFTGRGETQYFGPGTRLLVL.

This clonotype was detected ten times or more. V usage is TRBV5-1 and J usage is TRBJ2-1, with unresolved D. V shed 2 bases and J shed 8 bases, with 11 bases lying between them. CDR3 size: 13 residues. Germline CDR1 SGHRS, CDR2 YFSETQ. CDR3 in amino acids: CASSFDHTDEQFF. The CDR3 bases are TGCGCCAGCAGCTTCGACCACACGGATGAGCAGTTCTTC.

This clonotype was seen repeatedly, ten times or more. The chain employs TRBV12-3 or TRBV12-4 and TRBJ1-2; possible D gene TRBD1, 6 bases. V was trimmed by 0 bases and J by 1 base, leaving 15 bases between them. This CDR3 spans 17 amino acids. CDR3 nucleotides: TGTGCCAGCAGTTTAGCCCCACAGGGATTTCTTAACTATGGCTACACCTTC. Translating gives CASSLAPQGFLNYGYTF.

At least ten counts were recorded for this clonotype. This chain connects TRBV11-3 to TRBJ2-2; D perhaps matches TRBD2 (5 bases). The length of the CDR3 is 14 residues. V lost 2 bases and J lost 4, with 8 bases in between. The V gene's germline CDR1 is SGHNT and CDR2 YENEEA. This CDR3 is CASSLTRSTGELFF. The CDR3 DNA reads TGTGCCAGCAGCTTAACTAGAAGCACCGGGGAGCTGTTTTTT.

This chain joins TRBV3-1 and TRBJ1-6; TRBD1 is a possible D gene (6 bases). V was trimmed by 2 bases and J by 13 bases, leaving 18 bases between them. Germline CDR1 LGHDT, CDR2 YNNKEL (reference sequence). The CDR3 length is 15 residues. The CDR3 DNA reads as TGTGCCAGCAGCCAATCGGGACACCTGATTGTTCCCCTCCACTTT. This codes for CASSQSGHLIVPLHF.

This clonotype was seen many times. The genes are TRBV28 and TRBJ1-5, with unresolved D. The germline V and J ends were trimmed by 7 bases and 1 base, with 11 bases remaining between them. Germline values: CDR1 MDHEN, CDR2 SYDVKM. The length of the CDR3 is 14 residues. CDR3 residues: CASKRNRSNQPQHF. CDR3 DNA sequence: TGTGCCAGCAAAAGAAACAGAAGCAATCAGCCCCAGCATTTT. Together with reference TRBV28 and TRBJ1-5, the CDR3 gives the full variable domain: DVKVTQSSRYLVKRTGEKVFLECVQDMDHENMFWYRQDPGLGLRLIYFSYDVKMKEKGDIPEGYSVSREKKERFSLILESASTNQTSMYLCASKRNRSNQPQHFGDGTRLSIL.

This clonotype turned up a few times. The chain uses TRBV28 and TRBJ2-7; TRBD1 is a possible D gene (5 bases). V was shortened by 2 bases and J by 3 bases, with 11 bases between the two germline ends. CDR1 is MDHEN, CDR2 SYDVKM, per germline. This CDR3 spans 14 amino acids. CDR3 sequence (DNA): TGTGCCAGCAGTTTAATAGGGGAAATCTACGAGCAGTACTTC. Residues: CASSLIGEIYEQYF.

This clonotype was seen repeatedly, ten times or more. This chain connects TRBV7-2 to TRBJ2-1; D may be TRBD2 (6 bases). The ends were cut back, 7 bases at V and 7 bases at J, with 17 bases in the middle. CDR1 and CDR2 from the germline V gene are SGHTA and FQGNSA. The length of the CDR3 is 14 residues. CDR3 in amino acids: CASTRGSSINEQFF. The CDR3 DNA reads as TGTGCCAGCACCCGGGGGTCTAGCATAAATGAGCAGTTCTTC.

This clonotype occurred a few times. DNA of the CDR3: TGTGCCAGCAGCTTGGTGGATCTTCCCCAAGAGACCCAGTACTTC. This codes for CASSLVDLPQETQYF. The chain uses TRBV5-4 and TRBJ2-5, with no clear D. Germline V gene data show CDR1 as SGHNT and CDR2 as YYREEE (reference sequence). V shed 0 bases and J shed 1 base, with 10 bases lying between them. The CDR3 consists of 15 residues.

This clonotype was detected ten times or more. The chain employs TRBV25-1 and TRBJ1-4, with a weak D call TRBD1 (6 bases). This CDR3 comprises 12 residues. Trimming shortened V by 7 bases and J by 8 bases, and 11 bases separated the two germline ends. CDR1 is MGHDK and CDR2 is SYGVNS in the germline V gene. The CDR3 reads CASNGQGEKLFF. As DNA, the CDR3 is TGTGCCAGCAATGGGCAGGGGGAAAAACTGTTTTTT.

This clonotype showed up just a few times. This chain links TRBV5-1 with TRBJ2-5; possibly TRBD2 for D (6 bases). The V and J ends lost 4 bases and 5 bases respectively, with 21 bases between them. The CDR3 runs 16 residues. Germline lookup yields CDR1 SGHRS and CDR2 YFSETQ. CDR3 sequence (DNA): TGCGCCAGCAGCCCCCTAGGCACGTTAGCGGCGGAGACCCAGTACTTC. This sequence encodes CASSPLGTLAAETQYF.

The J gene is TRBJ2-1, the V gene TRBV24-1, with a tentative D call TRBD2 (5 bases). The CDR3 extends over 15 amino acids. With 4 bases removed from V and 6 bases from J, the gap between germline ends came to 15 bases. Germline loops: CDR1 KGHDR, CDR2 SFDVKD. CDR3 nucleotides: TGTGCCACCAGTGACCAACAGCGGAGCCTCAATGAGCAGTTCTTC. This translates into CATSDQQRSLNEQFF.

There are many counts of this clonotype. CDR3 residues: CASSSTPPGQGTGELFF. The CDR3 DNA reads as TGTGCCAGCAGCTCTACTCCTCCGGGACAGGGCACCGGGGAGCTGTTTTTT. The chain employs TRBV7-3 and TRBJ2-2; 9 bases agree with TRBD1. This CDR3 contains 17 residues. Germline V lookup: CDR1 SGHTA, CDR2 FQGTGA. With 4 bases clipped from V and 4 bases from J, the junction kept 10 bases outside the gene matches.

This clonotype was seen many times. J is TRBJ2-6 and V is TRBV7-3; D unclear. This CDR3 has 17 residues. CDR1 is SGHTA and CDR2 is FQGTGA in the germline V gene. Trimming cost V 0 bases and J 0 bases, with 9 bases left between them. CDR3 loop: CASSLTVSSSGANVLTF. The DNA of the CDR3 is TGTGCCAGCAGCTTAACAGTTTCCTCCTCTGGGGCCAACGTCCTGACTTTC.

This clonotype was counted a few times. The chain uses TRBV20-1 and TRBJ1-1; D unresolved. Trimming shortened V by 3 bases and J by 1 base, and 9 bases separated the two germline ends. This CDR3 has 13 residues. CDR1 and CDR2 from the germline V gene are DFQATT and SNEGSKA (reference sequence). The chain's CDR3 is CSARAKWNTEAFF. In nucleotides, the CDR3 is TGCAGTGCTAGGGCCAAGTGGAACACTGAAGCTTTCTTT.

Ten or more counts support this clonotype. The DNA for the CDR3 is TGCGCCAGCAGCCCTGGAGGGACTAGCGGCACAGATACGCAGTATTTT. The encoded protein is CASSPGGTSGTDTQYF. This chain uses TRBV5-1 with TRBJ2-3; 10 bases are shared with TRBD2. This CDR3 contains 16 residues. V gave up 4 bases and J gave up 1 base; unmatched junction bases: 6. The germline V gene encodes CDR1 SGHRS and CDR2 YFSETQ.

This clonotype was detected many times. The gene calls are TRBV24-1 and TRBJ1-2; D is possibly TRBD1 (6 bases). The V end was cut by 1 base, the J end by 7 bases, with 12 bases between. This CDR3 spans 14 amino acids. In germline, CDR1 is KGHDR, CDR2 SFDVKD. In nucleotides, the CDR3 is TGTGCCACCAGTGATTTCGGGGGGCACAGTGGCTACACCTTC. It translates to CATSDFGGHSGYTF.